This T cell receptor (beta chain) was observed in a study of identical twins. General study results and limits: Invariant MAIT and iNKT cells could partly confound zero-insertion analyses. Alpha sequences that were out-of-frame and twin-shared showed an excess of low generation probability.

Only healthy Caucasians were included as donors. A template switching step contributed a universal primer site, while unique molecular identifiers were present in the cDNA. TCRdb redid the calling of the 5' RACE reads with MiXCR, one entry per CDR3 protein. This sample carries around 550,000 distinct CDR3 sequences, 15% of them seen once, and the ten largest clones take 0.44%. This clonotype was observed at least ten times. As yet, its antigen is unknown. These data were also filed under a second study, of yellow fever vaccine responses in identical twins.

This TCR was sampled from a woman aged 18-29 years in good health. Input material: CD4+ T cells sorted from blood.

The CDR3 is CAAQGGGTDTQYF. In DNA form, the CDR3 reads TGTGCCGCACAAGGGGGGGGCACAGATACGCAGTATTTT. The V call is TRBV10-3, the J call TRBJ2-3; a possible D gene is TRBD2 (7 bases). CDR3 size: 13 residues. V was trimmed by 11 bases and J by 1 base, leaving 13 bases between them. CDR1 is ENHRY and CDR2 is SYGVKD in the germline V gene.